This T cell receptor beta chain was sequenced during a study of shared clonotypes between healthy human individuals. General observations from the study: Rarefaction revealed incomplete sorted-subset sequencing despite large depth. In contrast to clonotypes shared by all four donors, non-shared clonotypes had lower generation probabilities. In a few donors, about 5% of naive CD4 clonotypes appeared in common.

The donor population consisted of healthy HIV-negative adults with no recent acute infections or vaccinations. The table came from immunoSEQ multiplex PCR; TCRdb's copy has only in-frame clones and leaves some out. The sample contains roughly 2.5 million clones, over 85% of which appear only once. The trim removed 6 bases at V and 8 bases at J, leaving 7 bases unmatched. Germline V gene sequence: CDR1 LNHDA, CDR2 SQIVND (reference sequence). The CDR3 totals 14 residues. Comment on this clone: Antigen unknown.

The sequencing sample was made of naive CD4+ T cells sorted from blood. Subset indicated: CD45RA+ positively selected. The receptor comes from a man in his late teens or twenties in good health. This chain joins TRBV19 and TRBJ1-6, with TRBD1 matching over 7 bases. The CDR3 sequence is CASRLGQIDSPLHF. The CDR3 nucleotides read TGTGCCAGTAGGTTGGGACAGATCGATTCACCCCTCCACTTT.